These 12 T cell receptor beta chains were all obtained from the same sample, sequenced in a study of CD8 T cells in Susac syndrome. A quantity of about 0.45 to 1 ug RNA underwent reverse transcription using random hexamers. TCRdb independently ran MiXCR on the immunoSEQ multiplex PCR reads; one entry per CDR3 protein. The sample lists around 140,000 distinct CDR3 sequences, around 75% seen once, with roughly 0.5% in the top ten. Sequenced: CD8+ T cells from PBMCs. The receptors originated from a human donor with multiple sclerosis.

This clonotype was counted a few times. The CDR3 DNA sequence: TGTGCCAGCAGTTACTCGGGTCTAACTGAAGCTTTCTTT. It is translated as CASSYSGLTEAFF. The chain combines TRBV6-5 with TRBJ1-1; D is unresolved. CDR3 length: 13 residues. CDR1 is MNHEY, CDR2 SVGAGI, per germline. Trimming stripped 0 bases from V and 5 bases from J, with 7 bases between.

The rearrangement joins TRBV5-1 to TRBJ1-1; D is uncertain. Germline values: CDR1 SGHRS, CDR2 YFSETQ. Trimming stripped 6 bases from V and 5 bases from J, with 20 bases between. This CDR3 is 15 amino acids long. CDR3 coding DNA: TGCGCCAGCACCCGGGCGAGTCGGGGAGTAACTGAAGCTTTCTTT. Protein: CASTRASRGVTEAFF.

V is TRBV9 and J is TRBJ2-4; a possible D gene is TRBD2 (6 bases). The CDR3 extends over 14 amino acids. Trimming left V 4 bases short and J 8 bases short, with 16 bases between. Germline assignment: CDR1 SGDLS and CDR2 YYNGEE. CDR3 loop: CASSILGGTDIQYF. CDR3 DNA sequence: TGTGCCAGCAGCATCCTCGGGGGTACGGACATTCAGTACTTC. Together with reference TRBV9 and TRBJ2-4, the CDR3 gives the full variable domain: DSGVTQTPKHLITATGQRVTLRCSPRSGDLSVYWYQQSLDQGLQFLIQYYNGEERAKGNILERFSAQQFPDLHSELNLSSLELGDSALYFCASSILGGTDIQYFGAGTRLSVL.

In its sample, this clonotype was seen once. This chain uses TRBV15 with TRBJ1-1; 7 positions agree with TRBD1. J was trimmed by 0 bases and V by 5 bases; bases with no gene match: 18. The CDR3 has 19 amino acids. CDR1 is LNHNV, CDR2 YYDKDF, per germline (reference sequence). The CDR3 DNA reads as TGTGCCACCAGCTCACCAGTTTTGAGGGACAGCTTTATGAACACTGAAGCTTTCTTT. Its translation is CATSSPVLRDSFMNTEAFF.

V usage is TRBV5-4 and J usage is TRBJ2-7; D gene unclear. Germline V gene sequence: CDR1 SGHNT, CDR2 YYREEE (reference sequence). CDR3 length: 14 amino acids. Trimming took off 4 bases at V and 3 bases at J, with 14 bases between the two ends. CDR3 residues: CASSAEHSNYEQYF. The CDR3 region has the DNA TGTGCCAGCAGCGCGGAACATAGCAACTACGAGCAGTACTTC.

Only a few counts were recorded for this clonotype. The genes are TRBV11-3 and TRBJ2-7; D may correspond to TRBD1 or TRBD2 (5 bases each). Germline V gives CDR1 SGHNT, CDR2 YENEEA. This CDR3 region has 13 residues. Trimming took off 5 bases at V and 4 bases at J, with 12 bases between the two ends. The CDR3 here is CASSPGPLYEQYV. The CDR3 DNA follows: TGTGCCAGCAGCCCGGGACCGCTATACGAGCAGTACGTC.

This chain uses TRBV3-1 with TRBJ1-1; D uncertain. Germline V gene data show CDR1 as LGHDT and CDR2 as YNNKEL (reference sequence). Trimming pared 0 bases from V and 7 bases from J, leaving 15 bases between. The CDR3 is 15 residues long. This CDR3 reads CASSQDLRAVNEAFF. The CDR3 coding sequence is TGTGCCAGCAGCCAAGATCTAAGGGCAGTGAATGAAGCTTTCTTT.

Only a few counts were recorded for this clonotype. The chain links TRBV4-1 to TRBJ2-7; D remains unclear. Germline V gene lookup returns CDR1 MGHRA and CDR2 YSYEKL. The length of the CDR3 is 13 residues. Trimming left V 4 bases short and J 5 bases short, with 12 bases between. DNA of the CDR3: TGCGCCAGCAGCCTCACCCTCGGGCACGAGCAGTACGTC. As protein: CASSLTLGHEQYV.

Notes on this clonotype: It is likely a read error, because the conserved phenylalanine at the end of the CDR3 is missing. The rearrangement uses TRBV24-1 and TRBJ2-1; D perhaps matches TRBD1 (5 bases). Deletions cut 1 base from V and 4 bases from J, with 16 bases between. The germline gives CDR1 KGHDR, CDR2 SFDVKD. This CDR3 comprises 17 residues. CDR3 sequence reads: CATSDFDSSNGYNEQFY. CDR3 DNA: TGTGCCACCAGTGATTTCGACAGTTCCAACGGGTACAATGAGCAGTTCTAC.

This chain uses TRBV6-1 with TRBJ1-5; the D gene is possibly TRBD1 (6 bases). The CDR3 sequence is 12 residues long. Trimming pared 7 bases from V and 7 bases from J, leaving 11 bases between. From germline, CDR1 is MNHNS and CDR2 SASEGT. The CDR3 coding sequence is TGTGCCAGCACACAGGGTAGCCAGCCCCAGCATTTT. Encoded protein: CASTQGSQPQHF.

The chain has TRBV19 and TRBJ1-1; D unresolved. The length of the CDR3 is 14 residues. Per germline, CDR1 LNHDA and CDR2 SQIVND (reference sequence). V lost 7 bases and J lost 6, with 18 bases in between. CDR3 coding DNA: TGTGCCAGTAAGGGATTTAGACTAGGCCCTGAAGCTTTCTTT. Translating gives CASKGFRLGPEAFF. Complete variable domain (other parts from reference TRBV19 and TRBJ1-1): DGGITQSPKYLFRKEGQNVTLSCEQNLNHDAMYWYRQDPGQGLRLIYYSQIVNDFQKGDIAEGYSVSREKKESFPLTVTSAQKNPTAFYLCASKGFRLGPEAFFGQGTRLTVV.

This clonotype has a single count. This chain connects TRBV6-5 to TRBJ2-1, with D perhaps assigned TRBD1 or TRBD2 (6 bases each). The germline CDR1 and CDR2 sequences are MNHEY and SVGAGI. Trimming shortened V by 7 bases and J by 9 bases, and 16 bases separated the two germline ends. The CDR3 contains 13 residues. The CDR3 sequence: CASTIGGGFEQFF. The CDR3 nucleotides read TGTGCCAGCACCATAGGGGGAGGCTTTGAGCAGTTCTTC.